This TCR beta chain is from a study of glioma-infiltrating T cells after dendritic cell vaccination (dated by TCRdb to the mid-2010s). With respect to the entire study: Of the roughly 15 glioblastoma patients in the cohort, all drawn from Phase I and II dendritic cell vaccination trials, 9 were newly diagnosed and 6 had recurrent disease. Autologous tumor lysate-pulsed dendritic cell vaccination was administered to the patients between the early 2000s and the early 2010s. The vaccine consisted of monocyte-derived dendritic cells cultured less than 9 days with IL-4 and GM-CSF, then pulsed overnight with autologous tumor lysate. Three intradermal dendritic cell vaccine injections were administered to patients at biweekly intervals in the arm below the axilla. Deep sequencing of TCR beta CDR3 regions was used to quantify tumor-infiltrating lymphocyte content and compare tumor and blood repertoires in dendritic cell-vaccinated glioblastoma patients. Survival after dendritic cell vaccination was correlated with TCR sequencing metrics such as TIL content and the overlap between tumor and blood repertoires.

CDR1 and CDR2 are drawn from the germline V gene: SGHRS, YFSETQ. The CDR3 contains 14 residues, cysteine and phenylalanine counted. Of all the DNA, just the CDR3 is kept, 42 bases in frame from base 1. V and J lose 4 bases and 0 bases, and a span of 10 bases separates them. What the research found in general, with its limitations: The TCR overlap response model with three groups was called speculative and said to need prospective validation. The cohort was small and heterogeneous, and full blood and tumor sets were available for few patients, with initial-recurrent tumor pairs available for even fewer patients. No direct relationship between TCR clonality and survival was found, suggesting that a diverse polyclonal response may matter. After dendritic cell vaccination, a higher estimated pretreatment TIL content predicted longer time to progression and longer overall survival.

What the time point label conveys for this sample: after dendritic cell vaccination, including at tumor progression/relapse. Patients were selected on the basis of adequate residual fresh-frozen tumor tissue and more than two years of available survival data. None of the glioblastoma patients carried an isocitrate dehydrogenase mutation, although molecular status otherwise varied. PBMC were collected before vaccination, two weeks after the third vaccination, and at tumor progression when it occurred. The Qiagen DNeasy Blood extraction Kit was used to extract genomic DNA. As regards this clone: The clone's antigen remains unknown. No per-base quality is available; no much larger clone lies one base away. The same CDR3 arises from other DNA sequences in this sample as well.

TCRB CDR3 regions were amplified from approximately 2 ug genomic DNA, or all available DNA if less, using the immunoSEQ assay. For multiplex PCR, 60 forward primers for TCR V beta segments and 13 reverse primers for J beta segments were used. To estimate the number of reads per starting template, synthetic control templates were added to each sample at limiting dilution. The Illumina HiSeq System generated sequencing reads of 87 bp. The published analysis was carried out like this. PCR and sequencing errors were removed by a nearest neighbor algorithm that merged closely related sequences. TCR overlap was defined as the percentage of unique tumor TCR beta sequences that were also found in the peripheral blood of the same patient. As stored in TCRdb, this immuneACCESS dataset retains in-frame rearrangements with V and J assigned. A fraction of the clones does not appear; measured against another copy, unresolved V genes explain less than half of the discrepancy, and the remainder lacks a known reason. V and J calls and clone size are given by that table; D and trimming were obtained from the DNA. The sample yields 70,000 to 90,000 clones; around 86% were counted once. The ten largest make up less than 8% of the sample.

Sequenced material: blood, taken after dendritic cell vaccination. The receptor comes from a human donor with glioblastoma. Recombination joined TRBV5-1 with TRBJ1-1; TRBD1 is perhaps the D gene, given 5 matching bases. CDR3 sequence: CASSPGRMNTEAFF. The DNA sequence is TGCGCCAGCAGCCCAGGGCGCATGAACACTGAAGCTTTCTTT. Beyond the CDR3, the reference TRBV5-1 and TRBJ1-1 genes provide the residues; the full variable domain reads: KAGVTQTPRYLIKTRGQQVTLSCSPISGHRSVSWYQQTPGQGLQFLFEYFSETQRNKGNFPGRFSGRQFSNSRSEMNVSTLELGDSALYLCASSPGRMNTEAFFGQGTRLTVV.